These 15 T cell receptor beta chains were sequenced from one sample in a study of blood T cell repertoires in COVID-19 (dated by TCRdb to about 2020). The library relied on the immunoSEQ multiplex PCR assay. As stored in TCRdb, this immuneACCESS dataset retains in-frame rearrangements with V and J assigned. A fraction of the clones does not appear; measured against another copy, unresolved V genes explain less than half of the discrepancy, and the remainder lacks a known reason. Within this sample are about 300,000 clones, with approximately 91% of them counted one time only. 1.5% to 2% of the sample is taken by the ten largest. Sequencing was done on a sample of PBMCs or T cells enriched from blood (not recorded which). The receptors stem from a woman aged 40 to 49 who had recovered from COVID-19.

This chain connects TRBV5-1 to TRBJ2-6; 8 bases match TRBD1. Trimming removed 0 bases from V and 11 bases from J; junction bases left unmatched: 7. In germline, CDR1 is SGHRS, CDR2 YFSETQ. The CDR3 has 15 amino acids. The chain's CDR3 is CASSLENRGVDVLTF. CDR3 bases: TGCGCCAGCAGCTTGGAGAACAGGGGGGTAGACGTCCTGACTTTC.

This chain connects TRBV27 to TRBJ2-7; possibly TRBD2 for D (6 bases). Per the germline V gene, CDR1 is MNHEY and CDR2 is SMNVEV (reference sequence). CDR3 size: 15 residues. Trimming pared 6 bases from V and 5 bases from J, leaving 20 bases between. CDR3 DNA sequence: TGTGCCAGCAGACCGGCGGGGCTCACCACCGACGAGCAGTACTTC. Its translation is CASRPAGLTTDEQYF.

The J gene is TRBJ1-6, the V gene TRBV5-6; TRBD1 aligns across 9 bases. The CDR3 spans 14 residues. Germline lookup yields CDR1 SGHDT and CDR2 YYEEEE. V trimming: 6 bases; J trimming: 10 bases; junction bases outside the gene matches: 8. The DNA for the CDR3 is TGTGCCAGCACCACCGGGACAGGGCCCTCACCCCTCCACTTT. This codes for CASTTGTGPSPLHF.

The chain has TRBV5-1 and TRBJ1-2; the D gene is possibly TRBD1 (5 bases). Germline V CDR1 and CDR2: SGHRS, YFSETQ. The CDR3 length is 16 residues. Trimming stripped 2 bases from V and 6 bases from J, with 20 bases between. The CDR3: CASSLNTRAPFDGYTF. Written as DNA, the CDR3 is TGCGCCAGCAGCTTAAACACCAGGGCCCCATTTGATGGCTACACCTTC. Full variable domain (outside the CDR3, taken from reference TRBV5-1 and TRBJ1-2): KAGVTQTPRYLIKTRGQQVTLSCSPISGHRSVSWYQQTPGQGLQFLFEYFSETQRNKGNFPGRFSGRQFSNSRSEMNVSTLELGDSALYLCASSLNTRAPFDGYTFGSGTRLTVV.

This rearrangement joins TRBV25-1 to TRBJ1-2; D is undetermined. Germline lookup yields CDR1 MGHDK and CDR2 SYGVNS. The CDR3 length is 13 residues. Trimming cost V 3 bases and J 8 bases, with 13 bases left between them. CDR3 nucleotides: TGTGCCAGCAGTGAGTCCGGGAACGGAGGCTACACCTTC. Translating it yields CASSESGNGGYTF.

The V and J genes are TRBV23-1 and TRBJ1-2, with D possibly being TRBD1 (6 bases). TRBV23-1 is placed among ORFs of uncertain function. Trimming shortened V by 3 bases and J by 4 bases, and 21 bases separated the two germline ends. The CDR3 is 17 amino acids. CDR3 DNA sequence: TGCGCCAGCAGTCACCCGAACGGTAGGACAGCCGCCTATGGCTACACCTTC. Translation: CASSHPNGRTAAYGYTF.

The V gene is TRBV7-2, the J gene TRBJ2-3; 7 bases align to TRBD1. Germline loops: CDR1 SGHTA, CDR2 FQGNSA. The CDR3 runs 15 residues. The V segment lost 4 bases and the J segment 3 bases; nucleotides outside the gene matches: 7. The CDR3 DNA follows: TGTGCCAGCAGCTCAGAGGGGACAGCAACAGATACGCAGTATTTT. Its protein product is CASSSEGTATDTQYF.

This sequence joins TRBV3-1 (or the pseudogene TRBV3-2) and TRBJ1-2; the D gene is possibly TRBD1 (5 bases). Germline V gene data show CDR1 as LGHDT and CDR2 as YNNKEL (reference sequence). This CDR3 is built from 13 residues. Deletions cut 3 bases from V and 4 bases from J, with 9 bases between. Written as DNA, the CDR3 is TGTGCCAGCAGCCACGGGGGTGGCTATGGCTACACCTTC. The encoded protein is CASSHGGGYGYTF.

The chain is built from TRBV28 and TRBJ1-2; D is undetermined. In germline, CDR1 is MDHEN, CDR2 SYDVKM. CDR3 length: 13 amino acids. Trimming shortened V by 3 bases and J by 4 bases, and 9 bases separated the two germline ends. In DNA form, the CDR3 reads TGTGCCAGCAGTTTCACCAGGTCCTATGGCTACACCTTC. This codes for CASSFTRSYGYTF.

The V and J genes are TRBV5-1 and TRBJ2-7; a weak D match, TRBD1 (6 bases). Between the trimmed V and J ends, which lost 4 bases and 7 bases, there was a span of 15 bases. This CDR3 has 13 residues. The germline gives CDR1 SGHRS, CDR2 YFSETQ. The CDR3 DNA is TGCGCCAGCAGCCCGGGACATCCGATTGAGCAGTACTTC. It specifies CASSPGHPIEQYF.

This rearrangement joins TRBV3-1 (or the pseudogene TRBV3-2) to TRBJ1-5; D may be TRBD1 (5 bases). CDR3 length equals 17 residues. Germline V lookup: CDR1 LGHDT, CDR2 YNNKEL (reference sequence). V was pared by 0 bases and J by 6 bases, with 18 bases between. The CDR3 DNA sequence: TGTGCCAGCAGCCAAGATCCCGGACACCCGATATGTCAGCCCCAGCATTTT. Its translation: CASSQDPGHPICQPQHF.

The rearrangement joins TRBV5-6 to TRBJ1-6; the D is unclear. CDR3 size: 18 residues. Germline V gene lookup returns CDR1 SGHDT and CDR2 YYEEEE. Trimming took 2 bases from V and 2 from J, leaving 17 bases between them. CDR3 DNA sequence: TGTGCCAGCAGCTTCGGCTCTCCCCACAGCCCCTATAATTCACCCCTCCACTTT. This encodes CASSFGSPHSPYNSPLHF.

This clone has only one observation. This rearrangement joins TRBV7-3 to TRBJ2-6, with D tentatively TRBD2 (5 bases). V lost 4 bases, J lost 0 bases, and 10 bases lay in between. CDR3 length: 16 amino acids. Per the germline V gene, CDR1 is SGHTA and CDR2 is FQGTGA. The CDR3 coding sequence is TGTGCCAGCAGCTCCCGGACTTCCTCTGGGGCCAACGTCCTGACTTTC. Protein product: CASSSRTSSGANVLTF.

The rearrangement links TRBV2 to TRBJ1-3; no definite D call. The CDR3 runs to 16 residues. V lost 2 bases, J lost 0 bases, and 11 bases lay in between. Germline loops: CDR1 SNHLY, CDR2 FYNNEI. CDR3 nucleotide sequence: TGTGCCAGCAGTGAAAGGCAGCTAGTCTCTGGAAACACCATATATTTT. Translation: CASSERQLVSGNTIYF. The full variable domain, rest sourced from reference TRBV2 and TRBJ1-3, is EPEVTQTPSHQVTQMGQEVILRCVPISNHLYFYWYRQILGQKVEFLVSFYNNEISEKSEIFDDQFSVERPDGSNFTLKIRSTKLEDSAMYFCASSERQLVSGNTIYFGEGSWLTVV.

This chain links TRBV5-8 with TRBJ2-1; no clear D. CDR1 SGHTS and CDR2 YDEGEE come from the germline V gene. The CDR3 consists of 11 residues. Trimming shortened V by 4 bases and J by 10 bases, and 9 bases separated the two germline ends. CDR3 sequence (DNA): TGTGCCAGCAGCCCCCTGGAGGAGCAGTTCTTC. Amino acid sequence: CASSPLEEQFF.